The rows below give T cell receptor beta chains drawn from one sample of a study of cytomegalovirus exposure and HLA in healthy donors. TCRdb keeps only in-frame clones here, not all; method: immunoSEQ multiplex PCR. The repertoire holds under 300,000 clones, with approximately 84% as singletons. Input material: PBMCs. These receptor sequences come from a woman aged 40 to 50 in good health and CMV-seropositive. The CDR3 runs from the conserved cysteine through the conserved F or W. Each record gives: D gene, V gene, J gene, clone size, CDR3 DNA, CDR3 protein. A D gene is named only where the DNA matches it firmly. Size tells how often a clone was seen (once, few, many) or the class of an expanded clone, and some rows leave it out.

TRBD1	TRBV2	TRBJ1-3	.	TGTGCCAGCAGGCGTTTACAGGGGTTTGAAAACACCATATATTTT	CASRRLQGFENTIYF
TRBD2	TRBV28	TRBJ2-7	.	TGTGCCAGCAGGACTAGCGGACTTTACGAGCAGTACTTC	CASRTSGLYEQYF
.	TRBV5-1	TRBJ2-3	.	TGCGCCAGCAGCTTCGGACTTCCAGGCACAGATACGCAGTATTTT	CASSFGLPGTDTQYF
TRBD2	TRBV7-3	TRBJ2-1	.	TGTGCCAGCAGCTTAACAGAAGCGGGAGTTGGTGAGCAGTTCTTC	CASSLTEAGVGEQFF
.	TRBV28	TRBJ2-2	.	TGTGCCAGCAGTCCGAGTACCGGGGAGCTGTTTTTT	CASSPSTGELFF
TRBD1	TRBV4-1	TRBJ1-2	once	TGCGCCAGCAGCCAAGATTCGGGGGACAGACCCCTCCGGATGGAAGGCTACACCTTC	CASSQDSGDRPLRMEGYTF
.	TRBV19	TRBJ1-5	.	TGTGCCAGCTCACTAACGACTGCGGGGCAGCCCCAGCATTTT	CASSLTTAGQPQHF
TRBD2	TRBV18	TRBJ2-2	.	TGTGCCAGCTCACCTCCGGGACTAGCGAACACCGGGGAGCTGTTTTTT	CASSPPGLANTGELFF
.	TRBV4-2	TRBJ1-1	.	TGTGCCAGCAGCCAAGATGGAGGCAGACGAATCGTTTTCTTT	CASSQDGGRRIVFF
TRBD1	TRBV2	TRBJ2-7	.	TGTGCCAGCAGTGAGGGGACAGGCGTACCCTACGAGCAGTACTTC	CASSEGTGVPYEQYF
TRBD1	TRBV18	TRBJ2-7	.	TGTGCCAGCTCACCGGAGGGACAGGGGAGGGACCACGAGCAGTACTTC	CASSPEGQGRDHEQYF
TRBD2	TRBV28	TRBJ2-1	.	TGTGCCAGCAGTCCAGGACTAGCGGGTCCGGATGAGCAGTTCTTC	CASSPGLAGPDEQFF
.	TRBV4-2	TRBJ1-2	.	TGTGCCAGCAGCCAAGAGTGGCAGTCTAACTATGGCTACACCTTC	CASSQEWQSNYGYTF
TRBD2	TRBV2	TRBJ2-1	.	TGTGCCAGCAGTGAGAGCGGGAGGGCCGGCAATGAGCAGTTCTTC	CASSESGRAGNEQFF
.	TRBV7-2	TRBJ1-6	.	TGTGCCAGCAGCCCGACCGGCGGGAAAGGGACCCTCCACTTT	CASSPTGGKGTLHF
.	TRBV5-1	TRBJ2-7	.	TGCGCCAGCTCTCCAACCGGGAGAATCCCCTACGAGCAGTACTTC	CASSPTGRIPYEQYF
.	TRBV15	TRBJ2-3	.	TGTGCCACCAGCAGAAGTGCCGCGGGCGTAGGGGATACGCAGTATTTT	CATSRSAAGVGDTQYF
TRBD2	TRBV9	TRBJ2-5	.	TGTGCCAGCAGCGTAGAGGTAGCGGGAGGGGAGACCCAGTACTTC	CASSVEVAGGETQYF
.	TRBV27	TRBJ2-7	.	TGTGCCAGCAGTTTTACGGGGTCCGGAGAGCAGTACTTC	CASSFTGSGEQYF
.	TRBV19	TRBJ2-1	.	TGTGCCAGTAGTTCATACGGGGAGAGGGATGAGCAGTTCTTC	CASSSYGERDEQFF
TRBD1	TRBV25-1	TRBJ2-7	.	TGTGCCAGCAGTGAATTAGGGACAGGGAGCTCCTACGAGCAGTACTTC	CASSELGTGSSYEQYF
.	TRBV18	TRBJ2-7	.	TGTGCCAGCTCACCAATCCACTCCGGGGAGGACGAGCAGTACTTC	CASSPIHSGEDEQYF
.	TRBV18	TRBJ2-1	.	TGTGCCAGCTCAAGCTACAGGGATCTCTCCTACAATGAGCAGTTCTTC	CASSSYRDLSYNEQFF
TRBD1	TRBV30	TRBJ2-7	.	TGTGCCTCCGGACAGGGACAATTTCGCGAGCAGTACTTC	CASGQGQFREQYF
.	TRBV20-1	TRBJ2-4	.	TGCAGTGCGACGACAGGTACTATTCAGTACTTC	CSATTGTIQYF